This T cell receptor (beta chain) was recorded in a study of blood T cell repertoires in COVID-19. On the study more broadly: Acute-phase and convalescent COVID-19 samples originated in the United States, Italy and Spain.

The table came from immunoSEQ multiplex PCR; TCRdb's copy has only in-frame clones and leaves some out. This table has under 500,000 clones, roughly 87% appearing once. This clone was recorded only once. The receptor comes from a young woman with acute COVID-19. The material sequenced was PBMCs or T cells enriched from blood (not recorded which).

The CDR3 protein is CASSIAQGETQYF. In nucleotides, the CDR3 is TGTGCCAGTAGTATCGCACAGGGAGAGACCCAGTACTTC. V and J are TRBV19 and TRBJ2-5; weak D call: TRBD1 (6 bases). The CDR3 is 13 amino acids. CDR1 and CDR2 (germline): LNHDA, SQIVND (reference sequence). V was pared by 3 bases and J by 4 bases, with 9 bases between.